The rows below give T cell receptor beta chains drawn from one sample of a study of beta chain features in type 1 diabetes. The assay was immunoSEQ multiplex PCR, and TCRdb's table has in-frame clones only and misses some. The data contain 200,000 to 300,000 clones, 25% to 30% of them singletons. The sample consisted of central memory CD4+ T cells from blood. These receptors were obtained from a man aged 25-45 years in good health. Both conserved end residues are part of each CDR3. The D gene is left open where the match is weak. Size tells how often a clone was seen (once, few, many) or the class of an expanded clone, and some rows leave it out.

clone size	V gene	D gene	J gene	CDR3 protein	CDR3 DNA
few	TRBV7-2	.	TRBJ2-7	CASSSMSKVGEQYF	TGTGCCAGCAGCTCTATGAGTAAGGTGGGCGAGCAGTACTTC
.	TRBV4-3	TRBD1	TRBJ2-2	CASSQERQGRGYTGELFF	TGCGCCAGCAGCCAAGAACGACAGGGCCGAGGGTACACCGGGGAGCTGTTTTTT
many	TRBV14	TRBD2	TRBJ2-1	CASSHATSGDYNEQFF	TGTGCCAGCAGCCACGCAACTAGCGGGGATTACAATGAGCAGTTCTTC
.	TRBV28	.	TRBJ2-1	CASRLAWNEQFF	TGTGCCAGCAGGCTAGCATGGAATGAGCAGTTCTTC
.	TRBV11-2	.	TRBJ1-1	CASSQQPHGNTEAFF	TGTGCCAGCAGCCAGCAACCCCACGGCAACACTGAAGCTTTCTTT
.	TRBV5-1	.	TRBJ2-3	CASTSTDTQYF	TGCGCCAGCACGAGCACAGATACGCAGTATTTT
.	TRBV28	.	TRBJ2-7	CASSLQTGEQYF	TGTGCCAGCAGCTTACAGACCGGGGAGCAGTACTTC
few	TRBV7-2	.	TRBJ1-1	CASSQDGSNTEAFF	TGTGCCAGCAGCCAGGACGGATCGAACACTGAAGCTTTCTTT
few	TRBV27	TRBD1	TRBJ2-3	CASSSPQTGKRDTQYF	TGTGCCAGCAGTTCGCCTCAGACAGGGAAGAGGGATACGCAGTATTTT
few	TRBV5-4	.	TRBJ2-7	CASSLPAYEQYF	TGTGCCAGCAGCTTGCCAGCCTACGAGCAGTACTTC
.	TRBV4-2	.	TRBJ1-5	CASSQDKGNQPQHF	TGTGCCAGCAGCCAAGATAAGGGGAATCAGCCCCAGCATTTT
few	TRBV10-3	.	TRBJ2-1	CAISESRATPLFF	TGTGCCATCAGTGAGTCTCGGGCAACCCCCCTGTTCTTC
.	TRBV6-1	.	TRBJ2-3	CATRRGSSTDTQYF	TGTGCCACTAGACGGGGATCTAGCACAGATACGCAGTATTTT
.	TRBV7-2	.	TRBJ2-1	CASSLAGVAYNEQFF	TGTGCCAGCAGCTTAGCGGGGGTCGCCTACAATGAGCAGTTCTTC
few	TRBV14	TRBD1	TRBJ1-2	CASSQDTRTGYYGYTF	TGTGCCAGCAGCCAAGATACCCGGACAGGCTACTATGGCTACACCTTC
few	TRBV29-1	TRBD1	TRBJ1-2	CSGGQGDGNGYTF	TGCAGCGGGGGACAGGGGGATGGTAATGGCTACACCTTC
.	TRBV30	.	TRBJ1-5	CAWSGLGADQPQHF	TGTGCCTGGAGTGGATTAGGGGCTGATCAGCCCCAGCATTTT
few	TRBV29-1	.	TRBJ2-1	CSVHRVNEQFF	TGCAGCGTTCACAGGGTCAATGAGCAGTTCTTC
.	TRBV30	.	TRBJ2-2	CAWSLDRYTGELFF	TGTGCCTGGAGTCTCGACAGGTACACCGGGGAGCTGTTTTTT
few	TRBV18	.	TRBJ2-2	CASSSGNTGELFF	TGTGCCAGCTCATCGGGGAACACCGGGGAGCTGTTTTTT
.	TRBV5-4	TRBD1	TRBJ2-7	CASSLKGQGGNEQYF	TGTGCCAGCAGCTTAAAGGGACAGGGAGGCAACGAGCAGTACTTC
few	TRBV7-2	.	TRBJ2-4	CASSLERQVQYF	TGTGCCAGCAGCTTAGAGCGACAGGTTCAGTACTTC
.	TRBV18	.	TRBJ1-5	CASSPMDSTKPQHF	TGTGCCAGCTCACCTATGGACAGCACAAAGCCCCAGCATTTT
.	TRBV5-4	TRBD1	TRBJ2-4	CASSLGQGRDKNIQYF	TGTGCCAGCAGCCTCGGACAGGGAAGAGACAAAAACATTCAGTACTTC
.	TRBV7-9	.	TRBJ2-1	CASSLAIGRSYNEQFF	TGTGCCAGCAGCTTAGCTATAGGGCGCTCCTACAATGAGCAGTTCTTC
few	TRBV28	.	TRBJ2-6	CASSLGGEAGANVLTF	TGTGCCAGCAGTTTAGGAGGGGAAGCTGGGGCCAACGTCCTGACTTTC
few	TRBV6-1	TRBD2	TRBJ2-1	CASSAIAGVTYNEQFF	TGTGCCAGCAGTGCTATAGCGGGGGTCACTTACAATGAGCAGTTCTTC
.	TRBV12-5	.	TRBJ1-5	CASGSGGNQPQHF	TGTGCTAGTGGTTCGGGGGGCAATCAGCCCCAGCATTTT
few	TRBV10-3	TRBD2	TRBJ2-7	CATRAGPNNYEQYF	TGTGCCACGCGAGCGGGACCGAACAACTACGAGCAGTACTTC
.	TRBV10-2	TRBD2	TRBJ2-5	CASSDWGGETQYF	TGCGCCAGCAGTGACTGGGGAGGGGAGACCCAGTACTTC
few	TRBV5-1	.	TRBJ2-2	CASSLDPGTGELFF	TGCGCCAGCAGCTTGGACCCTGGGACCGGGGAGCTGTTTTTT
.	TRBV29-1	TRBD1	TRBJ2-4	CSVGQGGGKNIQYF	TGCAGCGTTGGACAGGGGGGAGGGAAAAACATTCAGTACTTC
.	TRBV5-1	.	TRBJ1-6	CASSLASQRVENSPLHF	TGCGCCAGCAGCTTGGCCTCTCAAAGAGTGGAAAATTCACCCCTCCACTTT
few	TRBV6-6	.	TRBJ1-1	CASSYLGNTEAFF	TGTGCCAGCAGTTACTTGGGGAACACTGAAGCTTTCTTT
.	TRBV7-9	.	TRBJ2-7	CASSLAGSHEQYF	TGTGCCAGCAGCTTAGCAGGGTCTCACGAGCAGTACTTC
.	TRBV14	TRBD1	TRBJ2-7	CASSQGTGWEQYF	TGTGCCAGCAGCCAAGGGACAGGGTGGGAGCAGTACTTC
.	TRBV14	.	TRBJ2-7	CASSPVNPYEQYF	TGTGCCAGCAGCCCTGTAAACCCCTACGAGCAGTACTTC
.	TRBV7-9	.	TRBJ2-2	CASSFRSPEAGELFF	TGTGCCAGCAGCTTCAGGAGCCCGGAGGCCGGGGAGCTGTTTTTT
.	TRBV9	.	TRBJ2-1	CASSWGGTSGNEQFF	TGTGCCAGCAGCTGGGGCGGGACTTCCGGGAATGAGCAGTTCTTC
.	TRBV25-1	.	TRBJ1-2	CASRRTEGEDGYTF	TGTGCCAGCAGAAGGACAGAGGGAGAGGATGGCTACACCTTC
.	TRBV19	.	TRBJ2-6	CATLGRAPSGANVLTF	TGTGCCACCTTGGGCAGGGCCCCCTCTGGGGCCAACGTCCTGACTTTC
few	TRBV7-9	.	TRBJ2-1	CASRQVAEQFF	TGTGCCAGCCGACAGGTAGCTGAGCAGTTCTTC
.	TRBV2	TRBD1	TRBJ2-5	CASRAGTGNQETQYF	TGTGCCAGCAGGGCCGGGACAGGAAATCAAGAGACCCAGTACTTC
.	TRBV5-6	.	TRBJ2-7	CASSFRGRGGEQYF	TGTGCCAGCAGCTTTCGCGGCAGGGGTGGCGAGCAGTACTTC
.	TRBV30	.	TRBJ2-2	CAWKGYADTGELFF	TGTGCCTGGAAAGGATATGCGGACACCGGGGAGCTGTTTTTT
many	TRBV7-2	.	TRBJ2-2	CASSHLQITNTGELFF	TGTGCCAGCAGCCACCTACAGATAACGAACACCGGGGAGCTGTTTTTT
.	TRBV29-1	.	TRBJ2-7	CSVATVSEQYF	TGCAGCGTTGCTACGGTAAGCGAGCAGTACTTC
few	TRBV2	.	TRBJ2-1	CASSVGGVSYNEQFF	TGTGCCAGCAGTGTAGGAGGGGTGTCCTACAATGAGCAGTTCTTC
.	TRBV9	.	TRBJ2-7	CASSGGTSEGKTYF	TGTGCCAGCAGCGGGGGGACTTCCGAAGGAAAGACGTACTTC
.	TRBV29-1	TRBD1	TRBJ2-5	CSVERGLQETQYF	TGCAGCGTTGAAAGGGGGCTCCAAGAGACCCAGTACTTC
.	TRBV28	.	TRBJ2-7	CASSLPSYEQYF	TGTGCCAGCAGTTTACCCTCCTACGAGCAGTACTTC
many	TRBV18	.	TRBJ1-5	CASSPGVGTGQPQHF	TGTGCCAGCTCACCCGGGGTCGGGACGGGGCAGCCCCAGCATTTT
.	TRBV2	TRBD1	TRBJ2-5	CASSKQGAETQYF	TGTGCCAGCAGTAAACAGGGGGCAGAGACCCAGTACTTC